This paragraph covers one T cell receptor (beta chain) sequence. Its cognate antigen is unknown. PCR involved 60 Vbeta and 13 Jbeta primers. Using immunoSEQ multiplex PCR, the repertoire was profiled, and TCRdb retains in-frame clones only, with some absent. The data hold approximately 100,000 clones, with roughly 80% observed a single time. This entry is derived from a study of cytomegalovirus exposure and HLA in healthy donors. About the research overall: Previous work identified roughly 110 million unique TCR beta sequences from about 179 million T cells. The study's findings and limits: As a later analysis revealed, most CMV-associated TCR beta chains appeared HLA-restricted. Researchers counted around 160 TCR beta chains as cytomegalovirus-associated. Segments of the TCR beta V type were, in most cases, productive about 90% or about 30% of the time in an earlier analysis.

The CDR3 is made up of 15 amino acids. The germline V gene has CDR1 GTSNPN and CDR2 SVGIG (reference sequence). V shed 5 bases, J shed 5 bases, and the junction held 11 bases outside the gene matches. Source material: PBMCs. The V call is TRBV30, the J call TRBJ1-2; 10 bases match TRBD1. The clonotype originates from a female donor in good health and CMV-seronegative. CDR3 bases: TGTGCCTGGTACTCCGGGACAGGGGATTCGTATGGCTACACCTTC. It translates to CAWYSGTGDSYGYTF. The complete variable domain, with remaining parts taken from reference TRBV30 and TRBJ1-2, reads SQTIHQWPATLVQPVGSPLSLECTVEGTSNPNLYWYRQAAGRGLQLLFYSVGIGQISSEVPQNLSASRPQDRQFILSSKKLLLSDSGFYLCAWYSGTGDSYGYTFGSGTRLTVV.